Shown below are 10 T cell receptor beta chains from a single sample sequenced in a study of blood T cell repertoires in COVID-19. Profiled with immunoSEQ multiplex PCR; TCRdb holds only in-frame clones, not every one. The data hold some 170,000 clones, with approximately 86% observed a single time. The sequenced material came from peripheral blood. These receptors originate from a woman in her forties or fifties with acute or convalescent COVID-19.

This chain connects TRBV5-4 to TRBJ2-1, with 9 bases aligning to TRBD2. Germline V gene lookup returns CDR1 SGHNT and CDR2 YYREEE (reference sequence). J lost 1 base, V lost 2 bases, and 1 base had no gene match. The CDR3 contains 15 residues. Written as DNA, the CDR3 is TGTGCCAGCAGCTTTACTAGCGGGTCCTACAATGAGCAGTTCTTC. Translation gives CASSFTSGSYNEQFF.

The chain is built from TRBV5-6 and TRBJ2-2; weak D call: TRBD1 (5 bases). Germline-derived CDR1 and CDR2 are SGHDT and YYEEEE. Trimming shortened V by 4 bases and J by 6 bases, and 13 bases separated the two germline ends. The length of the CDR3 is 14 residues. CDR3 residues: CASSRIDSSGELFF. The CDR3 DNA reads TGTGCCAGCAGCCGGATAGACAGCTCCGGGGAGCTGTTTTTT.

This clone was found a few times. The chain carries TRBV11-2 and TRBJ2-7, with TRBD2 matching over 8 bases. The CDR3 is 14 amino acids. V was pared by 1 base and J by 4 bases, with 3 bases of the junction left unmatched. The germline V gene encodes CDR1 SGHAT and CDR2 FQNNGV. CDR3 region: CASSLAASGYEQYF. As DNA, the CDR3 is TGTGCCAGCAGCTTAGCGGCTAGCGGGTACGAGCAGTACTTC. Using reference TRBV11-2 and TRBJ2-7 for the parts outside the CDR3, the full variable domain is EAGVAQSPRYKIIEKRQSVAFWCNPISGHATLYWYQQILGQGPKLLIQFQNNGVVDDSQLPKDRFSAERLKGVDSTLKIQPAKLEDSAVYLCASSLAASGYEQYFGPGTRLTVT.

The chain links TRBV10-3 to TRBJ2-1; TRBD2 agrees at 11 bases. The V segment lost 7 bases and the J segment 0 bases; nucleotides outside the gene matches: 17. The CDR3 is 20 residues long. The germline V gene has CDR1 ENHRY and CDR2 SYGVKD. CDR3 amino acids: CAIKIGSSGRSPSSYNEQFF. DNA for the CDR3: TGTGCCATCAAGATCGGGTCTAGCGGGAGGTCCCCTAGCTCCTACAATGAGCAGTTCTTC.

The rearrangement joins TRBV7-6 to TRBJ2-2; 12 nucleotides agree with TRBD2. CDR1 is SGHVS and CDR2 is FNYEAQ in the germline V gene. The ends lost 1 base at V and 4 bases at J; junction bases unmatched: 7. This CDR3 comprises 18 residues. The CDR3 protein is CASSLEGRLAGATGELFF. DNA for the CDR3: TGTGCCAGCAGCTTAGAGGGGAGACTAGCGGGGGCCACCGGGGAGCTGTTTTTT.

This chain uses TRBV27 with TRBJ1-5; a weak D match, TRBD1 (5 bases). Trimming stripped 2 bases from V and 0 bases from J, with 5 bases between. Germline V gene data show CDR1 as MNHEY and CDR2 as SMNVEV (reference sequence). The CDR3 contains 14 residues. This CDR3 reads CASSLQGSNQPQHF. CDR3 sequence (DNA): TGTGCCAGCAGTTTACAGGGTAGCAATCAGCCCCAGCATTTT.

The rearrangement joins TRBV3-1 (or the pseudogene TRBV3-2) to TRBJ2-2, with a weak D call TRBD1 (5 bases). The CDR3 totals 18 residues. Germline CDR1 and CDR2: LGHDT and YNNKEL (reference sequence). Deletions cut 2 bases from V and 7 bases from J, with 23 bases between. CDR3 bases: TGTGCCAGCAGCCAACAACGTACTATGTGGCTCCAGGGCGGGGAGCTGTTTTTT. As protein: CASSQQRTMWLQGGELFF.

The chain carries TRBV30 and TRBJ1-1; the match to TRBD1 covers 7 bases. V trimming: 7 bases; J trimming: 5 bases; junction bases outside the gene matches: 13. CDR1 and CDR2 from the germline V gene are GTSNPN and SVGIG (reference sequence). This CDR3 has 14 residues. The CDR3 DNA follows: TGTGCCTCCGGGACAGCCAAGTCGGGTACTGAAGCTTTCTTT. Protein: CASGTAKSGTEAFF.

The rearrangement joins TRBV6-5 to TRBJ1-5; possibly TRBD1 for D (6 bases). From germline, CDR1 is MNHEY and CDR2 SVGAGI. This CDR3 contains 15 residues. Trimming left V 6 bases short and J 0 bases short, with 12 bases between. In nucleotides, the CDR3 is TGTGCCAGCAGCCAGACAGGAGATAGCAATCAGCCCCAGCATTTT. It yields the protein CASSQTGDSNQPQHF.

J is TRBJ2-4 and V is TRBV7-2; 9 bases map to TRBD2. The CDR3 consists of 13 residues. CDR1 is SGHTA and CDR2 is FQGNSA in the germline V gene. J lost 9 bases, V lost 4 bases, and 4 bases had no gene match. This chain's CDR3 is CASSSPTSGIQYF. As DNA, the CDR3 is TGTGCCAGCAGCTCTCCGACTAGCGGCATTCAGTACTTC.